This T cell receptor (beta chain) was recorded in a study of blood T cell repertoires in COVID-19. Study-wide context: Specimens from acute and convalescent COVID-19 originated in the United States, Italy and Spain. T cells, B-cell-depleted T cells, or PBMCs provided the cDNA or gDNA that served as material.

In the source study's methods: Reference gene primer amplification gave nucleated cell count estimates. TCRdb keeps only in-frame clones here, not all; method: immunoSEQ multiplex PCR. The V and J calls and the clone size are those of that table, but D and trimming were determined from the DNA. The repertoire holds approximately 230,000 clones, around 82% seen once, with roughly 5% in the top ten. This CDR3 region has 15 residues. V was pared by 5 bases and J by 7 bases, with 11 bases of the junction left unmatched. Germline lookup yields CDR1 LGHDT and CDR2 YNNKEL (reference sequence). The V and J genes are TRBV3-1 (or the pseudogene TRBV3-2) and TRBJ1-2, with 9 positions matching TRBD1. This TCR was sampled from a man older than 75 with acute or convalescent COVID-19. Sequencing was done on a sample of peripheral blood. CDR3: CASSTHRGPVSGYTF. The CDR3 region has the DNA TGTGCCAGCAGCACTCACAGGGGGCCTGTAAGTGGCTACACCTTC.